These 19 T cell receptor beta chains were all obtained from the same sample, sequenced in a study of blood T cell repertoires in COVID-19. Only in-frame clones appear in the TCRdb table, and some are missing; sequencing was by immunoSEQ multiplex PCR. The sample has about 81,000 clones; around 89% are singletons. Sequencing was performed on peripheral blood. These receptors came from a man in his 70s with active or convalescent COVID-19.

Written as DNA, the CDR3 is TGTGCCAGCAGCGTATTCCAGACAGATAATGAGCAGTTCTTC. It is translated as CASSVFQTDNEQFF. V is TRBV9 and J is TRBJ2-1; D may be TRBD1 (5 bases). This CDR3 comprises 14 residues. The ends were cut back, 1 base at V and 7 bases at J, with 12 bases in the middle. CDR1 is SGDLS, CDR2 YYNGEE, per germline.

V gene TRBV14 combines with J gene TRBJ1-2; D remains unclear. The V gene lost 0 bases and the J gene lost 5 bases, with 4 bases spanning the gap. CDR1 and CDR2 from the germline V gene are SGHDN and FVKESK. The CDR3 spans 12 residues. CDR3 sequence: CASSQEQYGYTF. DNA for the CDR3: TGTGCCAGCAGCCAAGAACAGTATGGCTACACCTTC.

The rearrangement links TRBV30 to TRBJ1-1, with TRBD1 matching over 7 bases. The germline V gene has CDR1 GTSNPN and CDR2 SVGIG (reference sequence). The CDR3 has 13 amino acids. The J segment lost 5 bases and the V segment lost 1 base, leaving 4 bases of the junction unmatched. The CDR3 DNA follows: TGTGCCTGGAGTGCGACAGGGTATACTGAAGCTTTCTTT. This sequence encodes CAWSATGYTEAFF.

This clone was found once. The rearrangement joins TRBV13 to TRBJ1-6; D is unresolved. The germline gives CDR1 PRHDT, CDR2 FYEKMQ (reference sequence). This CDR3 has 16 residues. V shed 3 bases and J shed 7 bases, with 16 bases lying between them. The CDR3 DNA sequence: TGTGCCAGCAGCTTCGGGTCCTCGAGGAACAATTCACCCCTCCACTTT. It encodes CASSFGSSRNNSPLHF.

This chain links TRBV2 with TRBJ1-6; D is undetermined. The ends were cut back, 6 bases at V and 6 bases at J, with 15 bases in the middle. CDR1 is SNHLY and CDR2 is FYNNEI in the germline V gene. The length of the CDR3 is 15 residues. The CDR3 DNA reads TGTGCCAGCAGGAAACAGTATCCCTCTAATTCACCCCTCCACTTT. Translating it yields CASRKQYPSNSPLHF.

The CDR3 nucleotides read TGTGCCAGCAGCCAAGTTTGGGATACAGGGCACAATCAGCCCCAGCATTTT. This encodes CASSQVWDTGHNQPQHF. The rearrangement uses TRBV3-1 (or the pseudogene TRBV3-2) and TRBJ1-5; D is perhaps TRBD1 (6 bases). V was trimmed by 1 base and J by 3 bases, leaving 16 bases between them. The V gene's germline CDR1 is LGHDT and CDR2 YNNKEL (reference sequence). This CDR3 contains 17 residues.

This clone has only one observation. V usage is TRBV4-3 and J usage is TRBJ2-3, with TRBD2 identical over 10 bases. V lost 3 bases and J lost 6; bases outside the gene matches: 6. This CDR3 is 15 amino acids long. Germline CDR1 reads LGHNA; CDR2 reads YSLEER. CDR3 nucleotides: TGCGCCAGCAGCCACGGTACTAGCGGGGCTGATACGCAGTATTTT. Translation: CASSHGTSGADTQYF.

This clone was seen only a few times. The chain carries TRBV13 and TRBJ1-1; TRBD1 matches 7 bases. From germline, CDR1 is PRHDT and CDR2 FYEKMQ (reference sequence). CDR3 size: 13 residues. Trimming removed 4 bases from V and 5 bases from J; junction bases left unmatched: 4. CDR3 nucleotides: TGTGCCAGCAGCTCCTACAGGGGAACTGAAGCTTTCTTT. Protein product: CASSSYRGTEAFF. The full variable domain, with the rest looked up from reference TRBV13 and TRBJ1-1, is AAGVIQSPRHLIKEKRETATLKCYPIPRHDTVYWYQQGPGQDPQFLISFYEKMQSDKGSIPDRFSAQQFSDYHSELNMSSLELGDSALYFCASSSYRGTEAFFGQGTRLTVV.

The chain combines TRBV3-1 (or the pseudogene TRBV3-2) with TRBJ1-1; unclear D gene. In germline, CDR1 is LGHDT, CDR2 YNNKEL (reference sequence). The CDR3 length is 14 residues. Trimming stripped 0 bases from V and 3 bases from J, with 8 bases between. The CDR3, as DNA: TGTGCCAGCAGCCAAGAATTCCGTTACACTGAAGCTTTCTTT. Translation: CASSQEFRYTEAFF.

The chain joins TRBV15 to TRBJ1-2; D gene unclear. V lost 3 bases and J lost 1, with 15 bases in between. The CDR3 contains 16 residues. Germline CDR1 is LNHNV and CDR2 is YYDKDF (reference sequence). The CDR3 loop reads CATSRTGVEYNYGYTF. In DNA form, the CDR3 reads TGTGCCACCAGCAGGACCGGGGTGGAGTATAACTATGGCTACACCTTC.

The chain has TRBV9 and TRBJ1-3; unclear D gene. The CDR3 is 13 amino acids. CDR1 and CDR2 (germline): SGDLS, YYNGEE. The germline V and J ends were trimmed by 8 bases and 4 bases, with 13 bases remaining between them. CDR3 loop: CASRGSGGNTIYF. The CDR3 DNA reads TGTGCCAGTCGAGGGTCCGGGGGAAACACCATATATTTT.

V gene TRBV4-1 combines with J gene TRBJ1-2, with 8 bases that match TRBD1. The germline gives CDR1 MGHRA, CDR2 YSYEKL. The CDR3 runs 16 residues. V shed 1 base, J shed 4 bases, and the junction held 8 bases outside the gene matches. The CDR3 protein is CASSQGGTGPTYGYTF. CDR3 DNA sequence: TGCGCCAGCAGCCAAGGGGGGACAGGACCGACCTATGGCTACACCTTC.

In this sample, this clone turned up once. CDR3 sequence: CAREGQYRGRAGYTF. CDR3 nucleotide sequence: TGTGCCCGAGAAGGGCAATACCGGGGTCGGGCAGGCTACACCTTC. This chain connects TRBV30 to TRBJ1-2; D uncertain. This CDR3 is built from 15 residues. V shed 8 bases and J shed 8 bases, with 27 bases lying between them. Germline-derived CDR1 and CDR2 are GTSNPN and SVGIG (reference sequence).

V usage is TRBV7-2 and J usage is TRBJ2-5; 8 bases align to TRBD2. The CDR3 extends over 13 amino acids. V dropped 1 base and J dropped 7; count of bases not matched to a gene: 2. CDR1 SGHTA and CDR2 FQGNSA come from the germline V gene. CDR3 loop: CASSLDGRGTQYF. For the CDR3, the DNA is TGTGCCAGCAGCTTAGACGGGAGGGGGACCCAGTACTTC.

The chain links TRBV6-5 to TRBJ1-2; D remains ambiguous. Germline loops: CDR1 MNHEY, CDR2 SVGAGI. There are 13 residues in the CDR3. V shed 7 bases and J shed 2 bases, with 11 bases lying between them. CDR3 protein: CASTRVGNYGYTF. Written as DNA, the CDR3 is TGTGCCAGCACGAGGGTCGGGAACTATGGCTACACCTTC.

This sequence joins TRBV7-3 and TRBJ1-2; 8 bases are a match to TRBD1. CDR3 length equals 13 residues. The germline V gene encodes CDR1 SGHTA and CDR2 FQGTGA. V shed 5 bases, J shed 4 bases, and the junction held 3 bases outside the gene matches. The CDR3 loop reads CASSETGGYGYTF. CDR3 coding DNA: TGTGCCAGCAGCGAAACAGGGGGCTATGGCTACACCTTC. Using reference TRBV7-3 and TRBJ1-2 for the parts outside the CDR3, the full variable domain is GAGVSQTPSNKVTEKGKYVELRCDPISGHTALYWYRQSLGQGPEFLIYFQGTGAADDSGLPNDRFFAVRPEGSVSTLKIQRTERGDSAVYLCASSETGGYGYTFGSGTRLTVV.

The chain uses TRBV30 and TRBJ1-5; no definite D call. CDR1 is GTSNPN and CDR2 is SVGIG in the germline V gene (reference sequence). V shed 1 base and J shed 4 bases, with 8 bases lying between them. This CDR3 is built from 13 residues. This CDR3 reads CAWSGTSNQPQHF. The CDR3 bases are TGTGCCTGGAGTGGGACTTCTAATCAGCCCCAGCATTTT.

V gene TRBV5-1 combines with J gene TRBJ2-1; possibly TRBD1 for D (6 bases). CDR1 is SGHRS and CDR2 is YFSETQ in the germline V gene. The CDR3 contains 16 residues. V lost 0 bases, J lost 1 base, and 11 bases lay in between. The DNA of the CDR3 is TGCGCCAGCAGCTTGGCCGGGACATTTTCCTACAATGAGCAGTTCTTC. Residues: CASSLAGTFSYNEQFF.

The rearrangement joins TRBV30 to TRBJ1-1; D is possibly TRBD1 (6 bases). Trimming removed 3 bases from V and 2 bases from J, with 16 bases in between. This CDR3 region has 15 residues. Germline CDR1 GTSNPN, CDR2 SVGIG (reference sequence). The DNA of the CDR3 is TGTGCCTGGAGCCAAACCGGGACAAAAAACACTGAAGCTTTCTTT. It translates to CAWSQTGTKNTEAFF.